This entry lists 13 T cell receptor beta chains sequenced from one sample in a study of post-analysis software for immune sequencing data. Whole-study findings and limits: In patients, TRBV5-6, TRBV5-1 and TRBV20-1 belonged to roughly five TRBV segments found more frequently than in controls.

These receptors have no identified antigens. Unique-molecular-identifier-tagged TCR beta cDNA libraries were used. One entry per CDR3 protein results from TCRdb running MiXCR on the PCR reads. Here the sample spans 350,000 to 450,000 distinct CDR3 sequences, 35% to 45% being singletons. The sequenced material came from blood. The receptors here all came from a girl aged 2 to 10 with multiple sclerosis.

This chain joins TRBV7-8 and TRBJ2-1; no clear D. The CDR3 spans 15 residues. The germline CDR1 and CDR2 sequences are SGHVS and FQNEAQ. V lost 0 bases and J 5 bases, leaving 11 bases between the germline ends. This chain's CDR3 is CASSLAELGHNEQFF. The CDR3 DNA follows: TGTGCCAGCAGCTTAGCAGAGTTAGGTCACAATGAGCAGTTCTTC. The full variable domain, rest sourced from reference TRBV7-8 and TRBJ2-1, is GAGVSQSPRYKVAKRGQDVALRCDPISGHVSLFWYQQALGQGPEFLTYFQNEAQLDKSGLPSDRFFAERPEGSVSTLKIQRTQQEDSAVYLCASSLAELGHNEQFFGPGTRLTVL.

CDR3: CATSERTGFGANVLTF. In DNA, the CDR3 is TGTGCCACCAGTGAAAGGACAGGGTTTGGGGCCAACGTCCTGACTTTC. The rearrangement joins TRBV24-1 to TRBJ2-6, with 8 nucleotides matching TRBD1. V shed 4 bases and J 3 bases; nucleotides not matched to a gene: 4. The CDR3 covers 16 residues. Germline CDR1 reads KGHDR; CDR2 reads SFDVKD.

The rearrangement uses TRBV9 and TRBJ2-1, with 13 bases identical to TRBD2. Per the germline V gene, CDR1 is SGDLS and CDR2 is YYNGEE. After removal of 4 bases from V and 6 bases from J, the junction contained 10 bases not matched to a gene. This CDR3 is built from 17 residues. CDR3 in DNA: TGTGCCAGCAGCCCAGAACCGGGACTAGCGGGGTTCAATGAGCAGTTCTTC. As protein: CASSPEPGLAGFNEQFF.

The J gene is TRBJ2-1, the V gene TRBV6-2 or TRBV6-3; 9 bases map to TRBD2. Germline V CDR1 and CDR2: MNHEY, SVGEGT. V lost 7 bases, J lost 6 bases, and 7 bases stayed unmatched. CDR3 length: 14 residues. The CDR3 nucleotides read TGTGCCAGCAAGGCTAGCGGGATTCCCAATGAGCAGTTCTTC. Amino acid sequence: CASKASGIPNEQFF.

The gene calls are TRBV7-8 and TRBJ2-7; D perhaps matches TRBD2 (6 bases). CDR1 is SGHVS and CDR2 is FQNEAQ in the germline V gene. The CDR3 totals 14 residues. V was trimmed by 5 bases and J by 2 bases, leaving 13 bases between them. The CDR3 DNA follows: TGTGCCAGCAGCCTAAGCGGGCGAACCTACGAGCAGTACTTC. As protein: CASSLSGRTYEQYF.

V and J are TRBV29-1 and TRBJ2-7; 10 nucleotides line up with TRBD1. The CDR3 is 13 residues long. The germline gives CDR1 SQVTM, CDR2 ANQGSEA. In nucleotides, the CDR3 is TGCAGTTTCACCGGGACAGGGGCCTACGAGCAGTACTTC. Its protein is CSFTGTGAYEQYF.

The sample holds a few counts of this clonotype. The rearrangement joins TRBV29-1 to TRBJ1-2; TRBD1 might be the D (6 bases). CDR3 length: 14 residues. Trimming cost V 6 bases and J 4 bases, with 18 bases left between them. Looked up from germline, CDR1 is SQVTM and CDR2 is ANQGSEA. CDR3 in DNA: TGCAGCGTGGCGGGGGCAGGATTCTCCTATGGCTACACCTTC. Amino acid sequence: CSVAGAGFSYGYTF.

The CDR3 region has the DNA TGCAGTGCTATCGGGGCGAGGGGCAATGAGCAGTTCTTC. As protein: CSAIGARGNEQFF. This chain joins TRBV20-1 and TRBJ2-1; possibly TRBD1 or TRBD2 for D (5 bases each). Looked up from germline, CDR1 is DFQATT and CDR2 is SNEGSKA (reference sequence). Trimming cost V 4 bases and J 6 bases, with 13 bases left between them. The CDR3 consists of 13 residues.

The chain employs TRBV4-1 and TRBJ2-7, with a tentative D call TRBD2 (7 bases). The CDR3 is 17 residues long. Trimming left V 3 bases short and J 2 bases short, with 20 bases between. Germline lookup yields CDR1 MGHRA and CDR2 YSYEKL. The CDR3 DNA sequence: TGCGCCAGCAGCCAGAGCCTTGGGGGGGCAGGTACCTACGAGCAGTACTTC. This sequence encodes CASSQSLGGAGTYEQYF.

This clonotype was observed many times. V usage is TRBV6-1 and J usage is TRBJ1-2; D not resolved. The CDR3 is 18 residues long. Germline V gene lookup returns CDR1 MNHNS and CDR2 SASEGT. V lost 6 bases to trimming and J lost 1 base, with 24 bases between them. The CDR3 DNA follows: TGTGCCAGCAGCTCTGCGGGTCGAGAAGGTTCCTTTAACTATGGCTACACCTTC. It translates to CASSSAGREGSFNYGYTF.

The CDR3 DNA reads as TGTGCCAGCAGTTACGGACGGGCCCAGCCCCAGCATTTT. Translating it yields CASSYGRAQPQHF. V gene TRBV6-5 combines with J gene TRBJ1-5; no definite D call. The V gene lost 2 bases and the J gene lost 7 bases, with 9 bases spanning the gap. CDR1 is MNHEY, CDR2 SVGAGI, per germline. The CDR3 spans 13 residues.

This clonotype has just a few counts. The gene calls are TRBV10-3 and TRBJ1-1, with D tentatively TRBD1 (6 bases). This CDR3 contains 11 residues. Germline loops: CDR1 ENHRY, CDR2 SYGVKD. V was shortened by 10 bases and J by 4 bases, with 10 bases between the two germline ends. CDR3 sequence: CATGEATEAFF. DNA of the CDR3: TGTGCCACAGGGGAAGCCACTGAAGCTTTCTTT.

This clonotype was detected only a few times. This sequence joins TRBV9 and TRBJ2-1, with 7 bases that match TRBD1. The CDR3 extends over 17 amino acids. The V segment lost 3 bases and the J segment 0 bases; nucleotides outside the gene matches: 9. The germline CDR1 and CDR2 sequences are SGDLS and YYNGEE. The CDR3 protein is CASSGDRAKLSYNEQFF. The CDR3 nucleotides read TGTGCCAGCAGCGGAGACAGGGCAAAACTCTCCTACAATGAGCAGTTCTTC.